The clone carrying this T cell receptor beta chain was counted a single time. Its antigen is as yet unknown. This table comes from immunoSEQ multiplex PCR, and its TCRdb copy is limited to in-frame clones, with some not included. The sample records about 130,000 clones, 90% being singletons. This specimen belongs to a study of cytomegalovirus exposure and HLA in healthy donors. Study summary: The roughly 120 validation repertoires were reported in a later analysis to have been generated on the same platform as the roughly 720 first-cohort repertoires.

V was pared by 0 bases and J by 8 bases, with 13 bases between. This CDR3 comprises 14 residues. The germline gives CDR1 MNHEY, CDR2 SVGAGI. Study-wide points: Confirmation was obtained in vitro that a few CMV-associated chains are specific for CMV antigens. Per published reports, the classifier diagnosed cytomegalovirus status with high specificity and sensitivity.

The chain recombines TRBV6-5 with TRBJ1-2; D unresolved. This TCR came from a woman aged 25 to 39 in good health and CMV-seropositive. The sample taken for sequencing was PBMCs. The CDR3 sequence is CASSYSNPGAGYTF. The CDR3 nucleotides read TGTGCCAGCAGTTACTCAAACCCGGGAGCCGGCTACACCTTC.